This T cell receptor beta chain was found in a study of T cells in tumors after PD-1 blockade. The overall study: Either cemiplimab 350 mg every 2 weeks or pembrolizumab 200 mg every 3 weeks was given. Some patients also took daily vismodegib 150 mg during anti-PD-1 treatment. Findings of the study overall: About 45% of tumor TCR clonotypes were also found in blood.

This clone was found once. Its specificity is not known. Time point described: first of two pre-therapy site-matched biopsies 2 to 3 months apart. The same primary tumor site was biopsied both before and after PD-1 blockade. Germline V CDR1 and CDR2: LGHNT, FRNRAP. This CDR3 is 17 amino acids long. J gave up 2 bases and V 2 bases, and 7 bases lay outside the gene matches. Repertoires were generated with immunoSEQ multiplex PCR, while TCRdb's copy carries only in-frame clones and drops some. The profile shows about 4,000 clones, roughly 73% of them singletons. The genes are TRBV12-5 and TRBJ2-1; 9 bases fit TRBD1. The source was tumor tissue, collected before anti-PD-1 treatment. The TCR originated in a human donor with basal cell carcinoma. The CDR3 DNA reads TGTGCTAGTGGTTTGTCCACCGGGACAGGGACCTACAATGAGCAGTTCTTC. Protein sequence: CASGLSTGTGTYNEQFF.